These 13 T cell receptor beta chains were all obtained from the same sample, sequenced in a study of shared clonotypes between healthy human individuals. Sequenced by immunoSEQ multiplex PCR; TCRdb stores in-frame clones only, minus some. In the table there are approximately 2,000,000 clones, roughly 90% of which are singletons. What was sequenced was naive CD4+ T cells from PBMCs. Stated subset: CD45RA+ positively selected. The receptors derive from a man younger than 35 in good health. Some clones in this sample may be carry-over from other donors' samples.

This sequence joins TRBV18 and TRBJ2-7; 8 nucleotides line up with TRBD1. The germline V gene encodes CDR1 KGHSH and CDR2 LQKENI. V lost 4 bases, J lost 5 bases, and 1 base stayed unmatched. The CDR3 has 12 amino acids. CDR3 region: CASSQDRDEQYF. The CDR3, as DNA: TGTGCCAGCTCACAGGACAGGGACGAGCAGTACTTC.

This clone was seen just once. The chain links TRBV19 to TRBJ1-2; D might be TRBD1 (6 bases). Germline CDR1 and CDR2: LNHDA and SQIVND (reference sequence). The CDR3 sequence is 14 residues long. The V gene lost 3 bases and the J gene lost 1 base, with 9 bases spanning the gap. CDR3 region: CASSMGHSNYGYTF. The CDR3 coding sequence is TGTGCCAGTAGTATGGGACACAGTAACTATGGCTACACCTTC.

This chain connects TRBV30 to TRBJ2-3; perhaps TRBD2 as D (6 bases). With 0 bases removed from V and 1 base from J, the gap between germline ends came to 11 bases. Germline CDR1 and CDR2: GTSNPN and SVGIG (reference sequence). The CDR3 sequence is 15 residues long. The CDR3 here is CAWSVGGARTDTQYF. CDR3 DNA: TGTGCCTGGAGTGTAGGCGGGGCCCGCACAGATACGCAGTATTTT.

In its sample, this clone was seen once. This chain connects TRBV2 to TRBJ1-3, with D possibly matching TRBD1 (5 bases). This CDR3 is built from 14 residues. Germline V CDR1 and CDR2: SNHLY, FYNNEI. Trimming stripped 5 bases from V and 0 bases from J, with 8 bases between. The CDR3 sequence: CASSWGTSGNTIYF. The CDR3 nucleotides are TGTGCCAGCAGTTGGGGGACCTCTGGAAACACCATATATTTT. The full variable domain, completed using reference TRBV2 and TRBJ1-3, is EPEVTQTPSHQVTQMGQEVILRCVPISNHLYFYWYRQILGQKVEFLVSFYNNEISEKSEIFDDQFSVERPDGSNFTLKIRSTKLEDSAMYFCASSWGTSGNTIYFGEGSWLTVV.

V is TRBV25-1 and J is TRBJ2-2; 9 bases align to TRBD1. This CDR3 is 15 amino acids long. The germline V gene encodes CDR1 MGHDK and CDR2 SYGVNS. Unmatched junction bases numbered 11, after V lost 8 bases and J lost 7 bases. The CDR3 nucleotides read TGTGCCAGCGGTCCGGGACAGGGAAGGGGCGGGGAGCTGTTTTTT. It is translated as CASGPGQGRGGELFF.

This clone was seen more than once but under ten times. V gene TRBV6-1 combines with J gene TRBJ2-1; the D is unclear. The CDR3 has 15 amino acids. The germline CDR1 and CDR2 sequences are MNHNS and SASEGT. Trimming took 2 bases from V and 2 from J, leaving 10 bases between them. The CDR3 sequence: CASSELNGPYNEQFF. The DNA of the CDR3 is TGTGCCAGCAGTGAACTTAATGGACCCTACAATGAGCAGTTCTTC.

This clone was counted only a few times. V usage is TRBV9 and J usage is TRBJ1-5, with D hard to call. Germline V gene data show CDR1 as SGDLS and CDR2 as YYNGEE. The CDR3 is 11 amino acids. V shed 4 bases and J shed 15 bases, with 14 bases lying between them. The CDR3 DNA reads TGTGCCAGCAGCTTCACTCAAGGCGGGCATTTT. Amino acids: CASSFTQGGHF.

Comments on this clone: The same CDR3 can be traced to other DNA sequences in this sample. This chain connects TRBV5-1 to TRBJ1-1; TRBD1 matches at 10 bases. Germline-derived CDR1 and CDR2 are SGHRS and YFSETQ. The trim removed 0 bases at V and 5 bases at J, leaving 1 base unmatched. The CDR3 has 14 residues. CDR3 nucleotide sequence: TGCGCCAGCAGCTTGGAGGACAGGGGGACTGAAGCTTTCTTT. Its translation: CASSLEDRGTEAFF.

This chain joins TRBV9 and TRBJ1-5; D gene uncertain. This CDR3 has 15 residues. V lost 0 bases and J 2 bases, leaving 9 bases between the germline ends. Germline CDR1 SGDLS, CDR2 YYNGEE. CDR3 nucleotide sequence: TGTGCCAGCAGCGTAGATATCGGGGGCAATCAGCCCCAGCATTTT. This gives the protein CASSVDIGGNQPQHF.

V and J are TRBV19 and TRBJ2-3; TRBD2 agrees at 15 bases. This CDR3 is 16 amino acids long. Per the germline V gene, CDR1 is LNHDA and CDR2 is SQIVND (reference sequence). J gave up 8 bases and V 5 bases, and 8 bases lay outside the gene matches. The CDR3 nucleotides are TGTGCCAGTAGTGGGGGACTAGCGGGAGGATTGGGTACGCAGTATTTT. It encodes CASSGGLAGGLGTQYF.

This clone has a single count. The chain links TRBV9 to TRBJ1-4; D uncertain. Germline CDR1 SGDLS, CDR2 YYNGEE. The V gene lost 0 bases and the J gene lost 7 bases, with 13 bases spanning the gap. The CDR3 is made up of 15 amino acids. The CDR3 sequence is CASSVAGKGGEKLFF. Here the CDR3 DNA reads TGTGCCAGCAGCGTAGCGGGAAAGGGAGGTGAAAAACTGTTTTTT. Based on the CDR3 plus reference TRBV9 and TRBJ1-4, the full variable domain is DSGVTQTPKHLITATGQRVTLRCSPRSGDLSVYWYQQSLDQGLQFLIQYYNGEERAKGNILERFSAQQFPDLHSELNLSSLELGDSALYFCASSVAGKGGEKLFFGSGTQLSVL.

Comments on this clone: This specimen includes other DNA sequences encoding the same CDR3. V usage is TRBV25-1 and J usage is TRBJ1-1; no clear D gene. There are 11 residues in the CDR3. CDR1 is MGHDK, CDR2 SYGVNS, per germline. V lost 2 bases and J 5 bases, leaving 3 bases between the germline ends. CDR3 DNA: TGTGCCAGCAGTGAAAGGACTGAAGCTTTCTTT. This translates into CASSERTEAFF.

Regarding this clone: Other DNA sequences in this sample translate to the same CDR3. This chain links TRBV6-5 with TRBJ1-2, with 7 bases matching TRBD1. This CDR3 region has 13 residues. Germline CDR1 and CDR2: MNHEY and SVGAGI. Trimming at V came to 6 bases and at J to 3 bases, leaving 4 bases not matched to a gene. CDR3 in amino acids: CASSRQGYYGYTF. CDR3 bases: TGTGCCAGCAGCCGACAGGGTTACTATGGCTACACCTTC.